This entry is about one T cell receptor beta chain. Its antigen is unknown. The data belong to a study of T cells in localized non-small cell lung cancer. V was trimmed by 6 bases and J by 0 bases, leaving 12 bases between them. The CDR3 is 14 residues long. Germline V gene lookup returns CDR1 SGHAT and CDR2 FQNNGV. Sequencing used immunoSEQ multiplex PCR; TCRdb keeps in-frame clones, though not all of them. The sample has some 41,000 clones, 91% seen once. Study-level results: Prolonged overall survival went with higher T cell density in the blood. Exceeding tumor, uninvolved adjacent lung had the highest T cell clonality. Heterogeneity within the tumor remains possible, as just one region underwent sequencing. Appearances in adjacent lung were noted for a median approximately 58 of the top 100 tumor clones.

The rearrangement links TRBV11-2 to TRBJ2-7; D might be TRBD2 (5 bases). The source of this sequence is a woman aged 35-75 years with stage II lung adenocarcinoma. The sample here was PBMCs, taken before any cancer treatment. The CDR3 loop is CASSPLLGSYEQYF. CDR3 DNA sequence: TGTGCCAGCAGTCCCCTACTAGGCTCCTACGAGCAGTACTTC. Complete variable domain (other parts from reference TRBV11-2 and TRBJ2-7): EAGVAQSPRYKIIEKRQSVAFWCNPISGHATLYWYQQILGQGPKLLIQFQNNGVVDDSQLPKDRFSAERLKGVDSTLKIQPAKLEDSAVYLCASSPLLGSYEQYFGPGTRLTVT.